The 18 T cell receptor beta chains given below trace back to one sample, sequenced in a study of identical twins. Each CDR3 protein is one row after TCRdb ran MiXCR on the 5' RACE reads. Among approximately 550,000 distinct CDR3 sequences listed, about a fifth were seen once. The data were also submitted as part of a second study, on yellow fever vaccine responses in identical twins.

Sequencing used CD4+ T cells sorted from blood. The receptors here all came from a woman younger than 35 in good health.

The rearrangement joins TRBV12-3 or TRBV12-4 to TRBJ2-7; TRBD2 matches 8 bases. V trimming: 5 bases; J trimming: 4 bases; junction bases outside the gene matches: 7. This CDR3 contains 14 residues. As DNA, the CDR3 is TGTGCCAGCAGTCCGTACCCTAGCGGGTACGAGCAGTACGTC. Translated, it gives CASSPYPSGYEQYV.

This clonotype was recorded a few times. The V and J genes are TRBV10-3 and TRBJ1-1, with D possibly matching TRBD1 (6 bases). The CDR3 length is 16 residues. V was cut by 4 bases and J by 1 base, with 16 bases left in between. Germline V gives CDR1 ENHRY, CDR2 SYGVKD. This CDR3 reads CAISVVGGPKNTEAFF. The DNA for the CDR3 is TGTGCCATCAGTGTTGTCGGGGGGCCCAAGAACACTGAAGCTTTCTTT.

The V and J genes are TRBV7-9 and TRBJ2-3; possible D gene TRBD2, 6 bases. Germline values: CDR1 SEHNR, CDR2 FQNEAQ (reference sequence). CDR3 length equals 14 residues. V gave up 3 bases and J gave up 2 bases, with 9 bases separating them. In DNA, the CDR3 is TGTGCCAGCAGCTTTGCGGGGCCCACAGATACGCAGTATTTT. Amino acid sequence: CASSFAGPTDTQYF.

This clonotype was seen more than once but under ten times. The CDR3 region is CASSLWGEPVNEQFF. The CDR3 DNA follows: TGTGCCAGCAGCTTGTGGGGGGAGCCGGTCAATGAGCAGTTCTTC. The V call is TRBV7-2, the J call TRBJ2-1, with D maybe TRBD2 (6 bases). The CDR3 contains 15 residues. Germline loops: CDR1 SGHTA, CDR2 FQGNSA. V dropped 3 bases and J dropped 6 bases, with 15 bases sitting between them.

This clonotype has only a few counts. The chain has TRBV7-9 and TRBJ2-7, with D unclear. V lost 5 bases to trimming and J lost 2 bases, with 13 bases between them. This CDR3 spans 14 amino acids. Looked up from germline, CDR1 is SEHNR and CDR2 is FQNEAQ (reference sequence). In nucleotides, the CDR3 is TGTGCCAGCAGCCCAATCGGCACGGCCTACGAGCAGTACTTC. Translation gives CASSPIGTAYEQYF. Variable domain in full (rest from reference TRBV7-9 and TRBJ2-7): DTGVSQNPRHKITKRGQNVTFRCDPISEHNRLYWYRQTLGQGPEFLTYFQNEAQLEKSRLLSDRFSAERPKGSFSTLEIQRTEQGDSAMYLCASSPIGTAYEQYFGPGTRLTVT.

The rearrangement uses TRBV10-1 and TRBJ2-1; TRBD1 agrees at 8 bases. The CDR3 spans 15 residues. Germline lookup yields CDR1 WNHNN and CDR2 SYGVQD (reference sequence). V gave up 5 bases and J gave up 4 bases; unmatched junction bases: 7. CDR3 region: CASSRTGTGYNEQFF. In DNA form, the CDR3 reads TGCGCCAGCAGTAGGACAGGGACAGGATACAATGAGCAGTTCTTC.

This clonotype has more than one count but fewer than ten. The CDR3 loop is CASSPSSGLAEQYF. CDR3 coding DNA: TGCGCCAGCAGCCCGAGTTCAGGCCTGGCCGAGCAGTACTTC. The genes are TRBV5-1 and TRBJ2-7; no firm D call. Germline CDR1 reads SGHRS; CDR2 reads YFSETQ. V was shortened by 4 bases and J by 6 bases, with 17 bases between the two germline ends. The CDR3 is 14 residues long.

The sample holds a few counts of this clonotype. The CDR3 spells CASSRDSLRNTIYF. The CDR3 DNA sequence: TGTGCCAGCAGCAGGGACAGCTTGCGAAACACCATATATTTT. The chain recombines TRBV12-3 or TRBV12-4 with TRBJ1-3; TRBD1 agrees at 7 bases. The CDR3 runs to 14 residues. V was clipped by 6 bases and J by 5 bases; unmatched bases: 7.

The chain carries TRBV20-1 and TRBJ2-3, with 11 nucleotides matching TRBD2. The junction had 12 bases not matched to a gene; V was cut back by 3 bases and J by 1 base. The CDR3 sequence is 18 residues long. Germline V gene lookup returns CDR1 DFQATT and CDR2 SNEGSKA (reference sequence). DNA for the CDR3: TGCAGTGCTAGCCCCCCTTTGGGACTAGCGGAGGGCACAGATACGCAGTATTTT. As protein: CSASPPLGLAEGTDTQYF.

This clonotype has only a few counts. This chain links TRBV3-1 with TRBJ2-5; no firm D call. This CDR3 is built from 16 residues. Trimming pared 4 bases from V and 1 base from J, leaving 16 bases between. Germline loops: CDR1 LGHDT, CDR2 YNNKEL (reference sequence). Written as DNA, the CDR3 is TGTGCCAGCAGCCCCCTCTCCGGGCGTCCCCAAGAGACCCAGTACTTC. Protein sequence: CASSPLSGRPQETQYF.

This clonotype has only a few counts. The CDR3 DNA reads as TGTGCCAGCAGCCAACAACCTCGAGTTTCACCCCTCCACTTT. This sequence encodes CASSQQPRVSPLHF. J is TRBJ1-6 and V is TRBV3-1; D gene uncertain. Trimming pared 2 bases from V and 9 bases from J, leaving 11 bases between. The CDR3 spans 14 residues. Germline-derived CDR1 and CDR2 are LGHDT and YNNKEL (reference sequence).

This clonotype was counted ten times or more. The chain joins TRBV12-3 or TRBV12-4 to TRBJ1-6; D is possibly TRBD1 (5 bases). V was shortened by 6 bases and J by 1 base, with 7 bases between the two germline ends. CDR3 length equals 14 residues. Here the CDR3 DNA reads TGTGCCAGCAGAGAGGGGTCCTATAATTCACCCCTCCACTTT. The encoded protein is CASREGSYNSPLHF.

V is TRBV28 and J is TRBJ2-5, with a possible D match to TRBD2 (5 bases). Trimming took 6 bases from V and 1 from J, leaving 15 bases between them. This CDR3 is built from 15 residues. Looked up from germline, CDR1 is MDHEN and CDR2 is SYDVKM. The CDR3 nucleotides are TGTGCCAGCAGCACGGGTCGGGGTACCCAAGAGACCCAGTACTTC. Its protein product is CASSTGRGTQETQYF.

This clonotype appeared a few times. The chain combines TRBV5-1 with TRBJ2-7; 8 bases match TRBD1. Germline lookup yields CDR1 SGHRS and CDR2 YFSETQ. With 0 bases clipped from V and 3 bases from J, the junction kept 5 bases outside the gene matches. This CDR3 is built from 15 residues. This CDR3 reads CASSLGDRTLYEQYV. DNA for the CDR3: TGCGCCAGCAGCTTGGGGGACAGGACCCTCTACGAGCAGTACGTC.

This sequence joins TRBV29-1 and TRBJ2-1; TRBD2 might be the D (5 bases). The CDR3 is 14 residues long. V shed 4 bases and J shed 7 bases, with 17 bases lying between them. Germline V gives CDR1 SQVTM, CDR2 ANQGSEA. As DNA, the CDR3 is TGCAGCGTTGGCCCTCGGATATCGGGGAATGAGCAGTTCTTC. This sequence encodes CSVGPRISGNEQFF.

This clonotype turned up a few times. The chain employs TRBV19 and TRBJ2-6, with TRBD2 as a possible D gene (5 bases). This CDR3 has 19 amino acids. Germline CDR1 is LNHDA and CDR2 is SQIVND (reference sequence). Trimming took off 3 bases at V and 0 bases at J, with 18 bases between the two ends. The chain's CDR3 is CASSIFFGGPLSGANVLTF. DNA for the CDR3: TGTGCCAGTAGTATTTTTTTCGGCGGGCCGCTCTCTGGGGCCAACGTCCTGACTTTC.

The table lists this clonotype with a few counts. The J gene is TRBJ2-3, the V gene TRBV24-1; D perhaps matches TRBD2 (6 bases). The CDR3 loop spans 15 amino acids. The germline gives CDR1 KGHDR, CDR2 SFDVKD. Trimming pared 0 bases from V and 4 bases from J, leaving 10 bases between. The CDR3 loop reads CATSDLQGGPDTQYF. CDR3 DNA sequence: TGTGCCACCAGTGATTTGCAGGGAGGACCAGATACGCAGTATTTT.

V gene TRBV10-3 combines with J gene TRBJ2-1; D remains unclear. Looked up from germline, CDR1 is ENHRY and CDR2 is SYGVKD. Trimming left V 4 bases short and J 6 bases short, with 7 bases between. The CDR3 sequence is 12 residues long. CDR3 sequence: CAISAPPNEQFF. CDR3 DNA: TGTGCCATCAGTGCGCCCCCCAATGAGCAGTTCTTC.